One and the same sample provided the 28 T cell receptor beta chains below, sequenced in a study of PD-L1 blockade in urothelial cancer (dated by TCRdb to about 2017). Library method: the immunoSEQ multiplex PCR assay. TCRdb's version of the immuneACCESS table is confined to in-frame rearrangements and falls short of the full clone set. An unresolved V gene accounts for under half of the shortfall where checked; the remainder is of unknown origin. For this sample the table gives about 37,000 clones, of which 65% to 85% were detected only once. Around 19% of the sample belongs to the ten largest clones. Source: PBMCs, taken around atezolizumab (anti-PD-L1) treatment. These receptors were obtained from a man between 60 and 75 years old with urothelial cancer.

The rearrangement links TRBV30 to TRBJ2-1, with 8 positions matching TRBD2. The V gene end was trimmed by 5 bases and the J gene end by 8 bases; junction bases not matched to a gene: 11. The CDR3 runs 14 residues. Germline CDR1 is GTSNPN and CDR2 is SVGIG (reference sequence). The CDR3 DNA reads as TGTGCCTGGGCCCGGGAGGGGGGCCGCGATGAGCAGTTCTTC. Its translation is CAWAREGGRDEQFF.

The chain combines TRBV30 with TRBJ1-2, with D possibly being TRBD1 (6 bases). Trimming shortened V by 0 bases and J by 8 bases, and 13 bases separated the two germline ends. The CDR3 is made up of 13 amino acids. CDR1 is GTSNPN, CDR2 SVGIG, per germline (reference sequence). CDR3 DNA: TGTGCCTGGAGTGTACCGGAACAGGGAGGCTACACCTTC. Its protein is CAWSVPEQGGYTF.

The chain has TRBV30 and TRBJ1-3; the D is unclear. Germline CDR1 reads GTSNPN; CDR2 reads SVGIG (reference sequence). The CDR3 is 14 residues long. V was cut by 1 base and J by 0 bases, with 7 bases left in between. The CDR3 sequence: CAWSGRSSGNTIYF. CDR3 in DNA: TGTGCCTGGAGTGGCCGGAGCTCTGGAAACACCATATATTTT.

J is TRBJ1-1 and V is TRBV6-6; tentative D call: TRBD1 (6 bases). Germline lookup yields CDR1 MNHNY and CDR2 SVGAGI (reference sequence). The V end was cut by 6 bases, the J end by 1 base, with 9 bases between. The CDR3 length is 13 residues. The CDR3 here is CASRKTGNTEAFF. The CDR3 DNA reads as TGTGCCAGCAGAAAGACAGGGAACACTGAAGCTTTCTTT.

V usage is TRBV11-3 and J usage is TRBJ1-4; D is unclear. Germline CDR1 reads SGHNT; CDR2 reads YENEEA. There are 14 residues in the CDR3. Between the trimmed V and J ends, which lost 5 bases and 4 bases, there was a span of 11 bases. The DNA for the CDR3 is TGTGCCAGCAGCCCCCGACAATATAATGAAAAACTGTTTTTT. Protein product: CASSPRQYNEKLFF.

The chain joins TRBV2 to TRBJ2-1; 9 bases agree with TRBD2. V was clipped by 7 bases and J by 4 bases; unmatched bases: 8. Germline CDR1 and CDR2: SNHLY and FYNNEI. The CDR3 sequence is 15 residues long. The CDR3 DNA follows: TGTGCCAGCACAGTAGCGGGGGCCCGATACAATGAGCAGTTCTTC. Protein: CASTVAGARYNEQFF.

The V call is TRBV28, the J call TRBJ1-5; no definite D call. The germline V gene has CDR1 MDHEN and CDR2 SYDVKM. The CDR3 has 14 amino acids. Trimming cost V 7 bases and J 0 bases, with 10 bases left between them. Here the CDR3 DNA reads TGTGCCAGCAAGGAGCTAGTTAGCAATCAGCCCCAGCATTTT. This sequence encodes CASKELVSNQPQHF.

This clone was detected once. This chain's CDR3 is CASSRLAGGQEEQFF. In DNA form, the CDR3 reads TGTGCCAGCAGCCGACTAGCGGGGGGGCAAGAAGAGCAGTTCTTC. The chain couples TRBV7-9 to TRBJ2-1; TRBD2 aligns across 14 bases. The germline V gene has CDR1 SEHNR and CDR2 FQNEAQ (reference sequence). The CDR3 extends over 15 amino acids. The J segment lost 10 bases and the V segment lost 5 bases, leaving 7 bases of the junction unmatched.

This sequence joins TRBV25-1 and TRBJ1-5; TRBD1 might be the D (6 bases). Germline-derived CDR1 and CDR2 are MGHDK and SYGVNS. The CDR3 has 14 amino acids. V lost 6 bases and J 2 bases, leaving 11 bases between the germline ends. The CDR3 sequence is CASSGGLGNQPQHF. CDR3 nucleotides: TGTGCCAGCAGCGGGGGGCTGGGCAATCAGCCCCAGCATTTT. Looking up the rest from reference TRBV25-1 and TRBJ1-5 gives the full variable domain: EADIYQTPRYLVIGTGKKITLECSQTMGHDKMYWYQQDPGMELHLIHYSYGVNSTEKGDLSSESTVSRIRTEHFPLTLESARPSHTSQYLCASSGGLGNQPQHFGDGTRLSIL.

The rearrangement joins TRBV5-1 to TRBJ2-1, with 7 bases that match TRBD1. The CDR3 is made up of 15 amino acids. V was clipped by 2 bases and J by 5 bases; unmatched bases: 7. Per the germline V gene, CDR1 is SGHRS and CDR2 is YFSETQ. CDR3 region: CASSLNPGQNNEQFF. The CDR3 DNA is TGCGCCAGCAGCTTAAATCCGGGACAGAACAATGAGCAGTTCTTC.

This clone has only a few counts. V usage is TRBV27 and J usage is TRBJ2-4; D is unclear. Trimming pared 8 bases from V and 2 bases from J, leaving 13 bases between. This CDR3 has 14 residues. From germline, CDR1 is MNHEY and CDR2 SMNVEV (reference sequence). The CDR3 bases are TGTGCCAGCGGGCGTGGCGCGACCAAAAACATTCAGTACTTC. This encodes CASGRGATKNIQYF.

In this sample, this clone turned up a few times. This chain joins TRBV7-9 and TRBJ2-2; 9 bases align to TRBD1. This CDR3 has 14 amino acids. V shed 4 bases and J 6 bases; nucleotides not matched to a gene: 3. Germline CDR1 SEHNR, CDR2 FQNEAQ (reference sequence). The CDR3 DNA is TGTGCCAGCAGCTCGGGACAGGGAGCCGGGGAGCTGTTTTTT. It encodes CASSSGQGAGELFF.

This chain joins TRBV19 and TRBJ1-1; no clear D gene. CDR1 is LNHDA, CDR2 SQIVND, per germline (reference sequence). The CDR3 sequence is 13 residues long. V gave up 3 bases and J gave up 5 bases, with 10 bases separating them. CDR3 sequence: CASSMSSSTEAFF. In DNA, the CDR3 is TGTGCCAGTAGTATGTCCTCGAGTACTGAAGCTTTCTTT.

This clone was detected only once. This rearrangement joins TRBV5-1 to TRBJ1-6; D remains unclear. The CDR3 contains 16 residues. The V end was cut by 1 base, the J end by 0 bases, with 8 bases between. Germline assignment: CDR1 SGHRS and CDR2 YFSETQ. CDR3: CASSLSLSSYNSPLHF. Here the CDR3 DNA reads TGCGCCAGCAGCTTGAGTTTGAGCTCCTATAATTCACCCCTCCACTTT.

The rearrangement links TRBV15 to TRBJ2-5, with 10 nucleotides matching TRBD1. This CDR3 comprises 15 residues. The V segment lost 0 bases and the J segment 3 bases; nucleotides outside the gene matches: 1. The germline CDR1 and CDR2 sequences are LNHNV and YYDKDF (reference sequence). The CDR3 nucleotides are TGTGCCACCAGCAGAGATGGGACAGGGGAAGAGACCCAGTACTTC. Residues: CATSRDGTGEETQYF.

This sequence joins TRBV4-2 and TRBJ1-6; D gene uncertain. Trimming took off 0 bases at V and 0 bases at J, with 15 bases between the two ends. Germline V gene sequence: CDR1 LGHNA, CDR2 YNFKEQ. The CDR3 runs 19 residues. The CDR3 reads CASSQDAHSPSSYNSPLHF. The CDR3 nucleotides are TGTGCCAGCAGCCAAGATGCTCACAGTCCGAGCTCCTATAATTCACCCCTCCACTTT.

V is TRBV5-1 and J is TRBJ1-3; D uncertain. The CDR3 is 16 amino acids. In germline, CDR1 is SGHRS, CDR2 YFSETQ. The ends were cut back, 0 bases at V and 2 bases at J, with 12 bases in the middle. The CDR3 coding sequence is TGCGCCAGCAGCTTGGGAACGGGAGGTCCTGGAAACACCATATATTTT. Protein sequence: CASSLGTGGPGNTIYF. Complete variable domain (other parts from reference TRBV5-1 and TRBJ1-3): KAGVTQTPRYLIKTRGQQVTLSCSPISGHRSVSWYQQTPGQGLQFLFEYFSETQRNKGNFPGRFSGRQFSNSRSEMNVSTLELGDSALYLCASSLGTGGPGNTIYFGEGSWLTVV.

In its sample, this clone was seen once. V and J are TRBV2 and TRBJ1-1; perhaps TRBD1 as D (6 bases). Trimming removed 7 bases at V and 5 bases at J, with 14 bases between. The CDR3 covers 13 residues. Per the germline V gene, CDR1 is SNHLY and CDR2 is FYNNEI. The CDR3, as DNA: TGTGCCAGCACCCAAGGACAGAGAACTGAAGCTTTCTTT. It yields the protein CASTQGQRTEAFF.

CDR3 nucleotides: TGTGCCAGCAGCTTAGGCAGCGGGGGGGCCCTTAATGTGCAGTACTTC. Residues: CASSLGSGGALNVQYF. The V and J genes are TRBV7-2 and TRBJ2-7; the match to TRBD2 covers 10 bases. The CDR3 extends over 16 amino acids. The germline V gene has CDR1 SGHTA and CDR2 FQGNSA. The trim removed 1 base at V and 9 bases at J, leaving 12 bases unmatched.

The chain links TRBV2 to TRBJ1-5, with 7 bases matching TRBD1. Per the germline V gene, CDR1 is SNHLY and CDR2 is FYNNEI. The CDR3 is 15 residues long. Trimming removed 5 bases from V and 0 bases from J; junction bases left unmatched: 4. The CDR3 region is CASSRRGDSNQPQHF. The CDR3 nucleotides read TGTGCCAGCAGTCGCAGGGGGGATAGCAATCAGCCCCAGCATTTT.

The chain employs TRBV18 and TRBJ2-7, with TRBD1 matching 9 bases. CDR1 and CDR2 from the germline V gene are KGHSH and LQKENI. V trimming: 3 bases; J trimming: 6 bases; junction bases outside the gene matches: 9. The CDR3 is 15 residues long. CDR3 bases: TGTGCCAGCTCACCTCGGCCGGGACAGGGTTCCGAGCAGTACTTC. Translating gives CASSPRPGQGSEQYF.

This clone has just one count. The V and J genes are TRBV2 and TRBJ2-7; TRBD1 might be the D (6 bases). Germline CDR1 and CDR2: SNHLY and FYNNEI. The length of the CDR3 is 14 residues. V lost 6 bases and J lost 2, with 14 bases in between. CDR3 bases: TGTGCCAGCAGAAGGGACACGGAAACCTACGAGCAGTACTTC. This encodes CASRRDTETYEQYF.

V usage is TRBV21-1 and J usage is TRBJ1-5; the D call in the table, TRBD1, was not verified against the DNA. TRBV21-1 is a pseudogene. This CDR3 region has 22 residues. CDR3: CASSKGGLRAGMVVMRNQPQHF. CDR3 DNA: TGTGCCAGCAGCAAAGGGGGTCTTCGGGCAGGGATGGTCGTGATGAGGAATCAGCCCCAGCATTTT.

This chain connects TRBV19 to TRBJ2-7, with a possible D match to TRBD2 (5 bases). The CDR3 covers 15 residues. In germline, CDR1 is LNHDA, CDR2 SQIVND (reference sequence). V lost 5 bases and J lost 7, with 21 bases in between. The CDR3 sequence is CASSGDSDGTGEQYF. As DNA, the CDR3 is TGTGCCAGTAGTGGAGATTCGGACGGAACGGGGGAGCAGTACTTC.

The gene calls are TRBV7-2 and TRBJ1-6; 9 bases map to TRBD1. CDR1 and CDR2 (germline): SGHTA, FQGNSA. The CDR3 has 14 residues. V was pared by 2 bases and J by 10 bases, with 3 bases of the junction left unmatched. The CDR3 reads CASSLTGGGSPLHF. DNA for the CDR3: TGTGCCAGCAGCTTAACAGGGGGCGGATCACCCCTCCACTTT.

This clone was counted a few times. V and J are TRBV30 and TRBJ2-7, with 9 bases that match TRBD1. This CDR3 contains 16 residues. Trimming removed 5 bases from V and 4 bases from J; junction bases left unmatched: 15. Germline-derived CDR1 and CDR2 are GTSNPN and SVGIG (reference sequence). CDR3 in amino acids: CAWLPRRGQGTYEQYF. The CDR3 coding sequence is TGTGCCTGGCTACCCCGCCGTGGACAGGGGACGTACGAGCAGTACTTC.

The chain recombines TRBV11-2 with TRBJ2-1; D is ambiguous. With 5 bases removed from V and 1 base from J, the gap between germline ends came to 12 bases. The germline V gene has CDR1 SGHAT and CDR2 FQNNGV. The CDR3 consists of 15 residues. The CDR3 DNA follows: TGTGCCAGCAGCACGCTTCGAGGATCCTACAATGAGCAGTTCTTC. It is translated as CASSTLRGSYNEQFF.

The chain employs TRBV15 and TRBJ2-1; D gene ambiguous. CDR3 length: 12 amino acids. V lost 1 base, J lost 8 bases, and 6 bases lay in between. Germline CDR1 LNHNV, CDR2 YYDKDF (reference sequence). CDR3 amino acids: CATSRGGDEQFF. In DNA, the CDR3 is TGTGCCACCAGCAGAGGCGGAGATGAGCAGTTCTTC.